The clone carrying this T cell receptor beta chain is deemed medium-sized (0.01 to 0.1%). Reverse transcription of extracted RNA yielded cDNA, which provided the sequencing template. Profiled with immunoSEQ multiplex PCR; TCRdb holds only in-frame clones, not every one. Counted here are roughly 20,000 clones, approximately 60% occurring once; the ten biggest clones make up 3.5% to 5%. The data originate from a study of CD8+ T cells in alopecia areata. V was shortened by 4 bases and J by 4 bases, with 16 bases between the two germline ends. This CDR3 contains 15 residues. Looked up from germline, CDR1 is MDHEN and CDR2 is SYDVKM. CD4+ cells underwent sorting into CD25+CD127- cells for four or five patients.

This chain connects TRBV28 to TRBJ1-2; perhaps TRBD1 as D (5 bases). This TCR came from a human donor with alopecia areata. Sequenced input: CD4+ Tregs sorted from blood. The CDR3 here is CASSSYTRGGYGYTF. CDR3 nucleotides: TGTGCCAGCAGTTCCTACACTAGGGGTGGCTATGGCTACACCTTC.